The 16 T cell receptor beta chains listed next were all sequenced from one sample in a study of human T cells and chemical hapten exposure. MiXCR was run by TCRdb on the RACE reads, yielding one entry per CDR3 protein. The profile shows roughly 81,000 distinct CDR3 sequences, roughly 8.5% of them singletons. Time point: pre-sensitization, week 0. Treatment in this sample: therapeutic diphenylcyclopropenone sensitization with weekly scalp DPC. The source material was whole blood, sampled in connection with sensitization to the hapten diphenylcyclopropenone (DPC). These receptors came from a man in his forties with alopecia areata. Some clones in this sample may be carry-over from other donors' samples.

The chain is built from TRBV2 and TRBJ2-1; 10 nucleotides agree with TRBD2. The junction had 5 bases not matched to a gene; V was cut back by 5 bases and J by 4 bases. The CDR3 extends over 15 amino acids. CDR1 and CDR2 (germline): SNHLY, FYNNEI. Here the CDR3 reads CASSRTSGLYNEQFF. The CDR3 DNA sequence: TGTGCCAGCAGTAGGACTAGCGGACTATACAATGAGCAGTTCTTC.

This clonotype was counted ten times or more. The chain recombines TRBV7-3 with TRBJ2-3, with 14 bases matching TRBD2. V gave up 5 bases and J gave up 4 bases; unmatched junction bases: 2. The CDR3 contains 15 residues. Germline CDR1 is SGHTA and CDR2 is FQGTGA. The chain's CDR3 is CASSVTSGRADTQYF. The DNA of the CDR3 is TGTGCCAGCAGCGTGACTAGCGGGAGGGCAGATACGCAGTATTTT. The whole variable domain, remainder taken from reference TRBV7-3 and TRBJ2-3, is GAGVSQTPSNKVTEKGKYVELRCDPISGHTALYWYRQSLGQGPEFLIYFQGTGAADDSGLPNDRFFAVRPEGSVSTLKIQRTERGDSAVYLCASSVTSGRADTQYFGPGTRLTVL.

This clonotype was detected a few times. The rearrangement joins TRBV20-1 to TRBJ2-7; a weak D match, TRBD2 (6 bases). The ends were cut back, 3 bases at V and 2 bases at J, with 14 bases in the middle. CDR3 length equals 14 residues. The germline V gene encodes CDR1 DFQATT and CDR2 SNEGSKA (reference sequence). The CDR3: CSASILALTYEQYF. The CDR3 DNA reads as TGCAGTGCTAGTATCCTAGCGCTTACCTACGAGCAGTACTTC.

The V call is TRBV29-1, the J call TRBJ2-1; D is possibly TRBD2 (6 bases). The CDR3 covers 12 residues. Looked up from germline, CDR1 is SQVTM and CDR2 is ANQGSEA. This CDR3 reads CRPGRWGEEQFF. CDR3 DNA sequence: TGCAGACCTGGGCGGTGGGGGGAAGAGCAGTTCTTC.

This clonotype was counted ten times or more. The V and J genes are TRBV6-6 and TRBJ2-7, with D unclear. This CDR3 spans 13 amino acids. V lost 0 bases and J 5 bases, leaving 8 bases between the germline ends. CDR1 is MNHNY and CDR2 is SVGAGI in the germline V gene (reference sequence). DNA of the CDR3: TGTGCCAGCAGTTACTCGACCTGGAACGAGCAGTACGTC. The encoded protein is CASSYSTWNEQYV.

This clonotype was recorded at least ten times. CDR3 in DNA: TGTGCCAGCAGGTCGGGACTAGCGGGCACAGATACGCAGTATTTT. It codes for CASRSGLAGTDTQYF. The rearrangement links TRBV6-5 to TRBJ2-3; 11 bases line up with TRBD2. The ends lost 6 bases at V and 1 base at J; junction bases unmatched: 3. The CDR3 is made up of 15 amino acids. CDR1 and CDR2 from the germline V gene are MNHEY and SVGAGI.

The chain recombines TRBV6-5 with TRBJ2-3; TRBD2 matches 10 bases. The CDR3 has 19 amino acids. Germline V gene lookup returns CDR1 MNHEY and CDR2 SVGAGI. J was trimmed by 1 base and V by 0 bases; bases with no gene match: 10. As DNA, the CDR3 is TGTGCCAGCAGTTACTCGACAGCGGGAGGGCCGGGGGGCACAGATACGCAGTATTTT. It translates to CASSYSTAGGPGGTDTQYF.

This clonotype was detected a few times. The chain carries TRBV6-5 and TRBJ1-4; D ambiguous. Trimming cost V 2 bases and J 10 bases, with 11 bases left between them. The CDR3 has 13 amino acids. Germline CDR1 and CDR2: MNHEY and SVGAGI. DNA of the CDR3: TGTGCCAGCAGTTACGAAAGGTCCCGAAAACTGTTTTTT. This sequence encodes CASSYERSRKLFF.

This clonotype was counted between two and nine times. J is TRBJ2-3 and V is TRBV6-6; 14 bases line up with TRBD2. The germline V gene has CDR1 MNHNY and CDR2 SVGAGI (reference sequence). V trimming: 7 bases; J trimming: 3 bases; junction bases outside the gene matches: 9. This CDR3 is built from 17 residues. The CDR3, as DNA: TGTGCCAGCAAAACCGGGACTAGCGGGAGTCGTACAGATACGCAGTATTTT. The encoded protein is CASKTGTSGSRTDTQYF.

The CDR3 protein is CASSKEAGWGPGELFF. DNA for the CDR3: TGTGCCAGCAGCAAAGAGGCCGGATGGGGCCCCGGGGAGCTGTTTTTT. The gene calls are TRBV21-1 and TRBJ2-2; TRBD1, as called in the table, went unchecked against the DNA. TRBV21-1 is annotated as a pseudogene. This CDR3 spans 16 amino acids.

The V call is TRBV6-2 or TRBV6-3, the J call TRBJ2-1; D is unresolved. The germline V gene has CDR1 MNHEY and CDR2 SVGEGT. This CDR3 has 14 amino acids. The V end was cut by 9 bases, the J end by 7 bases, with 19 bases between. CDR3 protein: CASCRSFPVNEQFF. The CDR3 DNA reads TGTGCCAGTTGTCGGTCGTTTCCCGTTAATGAGCAGTTCTTC.

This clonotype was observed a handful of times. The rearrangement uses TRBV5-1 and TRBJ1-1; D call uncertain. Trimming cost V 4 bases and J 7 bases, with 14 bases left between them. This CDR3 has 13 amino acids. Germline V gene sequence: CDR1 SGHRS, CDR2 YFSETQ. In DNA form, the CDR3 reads TGCGCCAGCAGCAGAACAGAGAAGGGTGAAGCTTTCTTT. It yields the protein CASSRTEKGEAFF.

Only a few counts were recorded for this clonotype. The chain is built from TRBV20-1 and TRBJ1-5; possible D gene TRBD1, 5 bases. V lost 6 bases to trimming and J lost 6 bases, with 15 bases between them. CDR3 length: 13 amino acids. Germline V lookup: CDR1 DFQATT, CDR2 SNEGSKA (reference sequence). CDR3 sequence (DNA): TGCAGTGCCGGGGGGGGGGGAACTCAGCCCCAGCATTTT. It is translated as CSAGGGGTQPQHF.

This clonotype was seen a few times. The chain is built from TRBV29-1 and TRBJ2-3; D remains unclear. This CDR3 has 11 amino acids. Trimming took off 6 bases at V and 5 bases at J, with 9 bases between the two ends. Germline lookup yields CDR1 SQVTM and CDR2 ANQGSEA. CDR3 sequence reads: CSVRPQDTQYF. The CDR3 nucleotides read TGCAGCGTGCGGCCTCAAGATACGCAGTATTTT.

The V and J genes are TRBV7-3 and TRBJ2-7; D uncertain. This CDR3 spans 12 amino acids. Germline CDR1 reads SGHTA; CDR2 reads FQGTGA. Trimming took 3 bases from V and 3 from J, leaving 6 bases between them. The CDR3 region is CASSFKRYEQYF. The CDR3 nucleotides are TGTGCCAGCAGCTTCAAACGCTACGAGCAGTACTTC. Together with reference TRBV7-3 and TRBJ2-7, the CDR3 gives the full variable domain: GAGVSQTPSNKVTEKGKYVELRCDPISGHTALYWYRQSLGQGPEFLIYFQGTGAADDSGLPNDRFFAVRPEGSVSTLKIQRTERGDSAVYLCASSFKRYEQYFGPGTRLTVT.

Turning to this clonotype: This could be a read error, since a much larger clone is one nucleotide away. The CDR3 protein is CASSSTPIANYRYTF. The CDR3 DNA reads TGTGCCAGCAGCTCGACCCCGATAGCTAACTATCGCTACACCTTC. The chain carries TRBV12-3 or TRBV12-4 and TRBJ1-2; D unclear. This CDR3 has 15 amino acids.